The 17 T cell receptor beta chains in this list originate from one sample, sequenced in a study of spatial heterogeneity in lung cancer. MiXCR, run by TCRdb on the 5' RACE reads, gives a single entry per CDR3 protein. This sample yields about 1,900 distinct CDR3 sequences, of which 7.8% are seen a single time; roughly 23% belongs to the top ten. Time point here: sample taken at primary tumor resection. Without sorting, whole RNA was sequenced from tumor, nontumor lung or frozen PBMC. Source: normal lung tissue next to the tumor, taken at surgery. All receptors derive from a male donor with early-stage non-small cell lung cancer.

This clonotype is medium-sized in the sample. This beta chain slipped into a library made for alpha chains as a stray read, so its size is not meaningful. The rearrangement uses TRBV7-9 and TRBJ2-5; D is unresolved. This CDR3 has 14 residues. CDR1 SEHNR and CDR2 FQNEAQ come from the germline V gene (reference sequence). Trimming shortened V by 5 bases and J by 2 bases, and 12 bases separated the two germline ends. The CDR3 here is CASSPAYEQETQYF. The CDR3 coding sequence is TGTGCCAGCAGCCCGGCTTACGAGCAAGAGACCCAGTACTTC.

This clonotype ranks as large. This beta chain lies outside the target of a library built for alpha chains; its clone size means little. CDR3 nucleotide sequence: TGTGCCAGCAGCTTAGGGGGCGGCCATAATTCACCCCTCCACTTT. The encoded protein is CASSLGGGHNSPLHF. V is TRBV7-8 and J is TRBJ1-6; a weak D match, TRBD1 (5 bases). V lost 1 base, J lost 5 bases, and 9 bases lay in between. Germline values: CDR1 SGHVS, CDR2 FQNEAQ. This CDR3 contains 15 residues.

This clonotype is large in the sample. The library was built for alpha chains, so this beta chain is an off-target read and its size means little. The chain is built from TRBV20-1 and TRBJ2-5; D is tentatively TRBD1 or TRBD2 (7 bases each). CDR1 is DFQATT, CDR2 SNEGSKA, per germline (reference sequence). This CDR3 region has 13 residues. The germline V and J ends were trimmed by 5 bases and 1 base, with 11 bases remaining between them. The CDR3 coding sequence is TGCAGTGCTGGGAGGGGGCCCCAAGAGACCCAGTACTTC. Translated: CSAGRGPQETQYF.

This clonotype was detected ten times or more. This beta chain lies outside the target of a library built for alpha chains; its clone size means little. V is TRBV5-1 and J is TRBJ1-1, with D uncertain. The V gene's germline CDR1 is SGHRS and CDR2 YFSETQ. V was cut by 0 bases and J by 1 base, with 7 bases left in between. This CDR3 region has 14 residues. The CDR3 nucleotides are TGCGCCAGCAGCTTGGACAGACCGAACACTGAAGCTTTCTTT. Encoded protein: CASSLDRPNTEAFF.

This clonotype was observed a handful of times. With the library built for alpha chains, this beta chain is off target and its frequency is not meaningful. The chain combines TRBV18 with TRBJ1-5; TRBD1 might be the D (5 bases). The germline CDR1 and CDR2 sequences are KGHSH and LQKENI. CDR3 length equals 13 residues. V was cut by 3 bases and J by 8 bases, with 11 bases left in between. This CDR3 is CASSPQGAEPQHF. In nucleotides, the CDR3 is TGTGCCAGCTCACCCCAGGGTGCGGAGCCCCAGCATTTT.

By sample share, this clonotype is medium-sized (0.01 to 0.1%). In a library made to pick up alpha chains, this beta chain is a stray read with a size that means little. The V gene is TRBV20-1, the J gene TRBJ2-2; 9 bases line up with TRBD1. This CDR3 has 17 amino acids. V shed 6 bases and J 6 bases; nucleotides not matched to a gene: 17. CDR1 and CDR2 (germline): DFQATT, SNEGSKA (reference sequence). The CDR3 sequence is CSAAPLPGQGGAGELFF. The CDR3 nucleotides read TGCAGTGCCGCACCACTCCCGGGACAGGGTGGCGCCGGGGAGCTGTTTTTT.

This clonotype is labeled medium-sized (0.01 to 0.1%). Little can be read into the size of this beta chain, an off-target read in a library designed for alpha chains. The chain joins TRBV9 to TRBJ1-2; maybe TRBD1 (6 bases). Germline CDR1 is SGDLS and CDR2 is YYNGEE. The V gene lost 0 bases and the J gene lost 2 bases, with 8 bases spanning the gap. The CDR3 is made up of 14 amino acids. In DNA form, the CDR3 reads TGTGCCAGCAGCGTAGTAGGGGGAAACTATGGCTACACCTTC. It translates to CASSVVGGNYGYTF. Drawing the rest from reference TRBV9 and TRBJ1-2, the complete variable domain is DSGVTQTPKHLITATGQRVTLRCSPRSGDLSVYWYQQSLDQGLQFLIQYYNGEERAKGNILERFSAQQFPDLHSELNLSSLELGDSALYFCASSVVGGNYGYTFGSGTRLTVV.

This clonotype counts as medium-sized (0.01 to 0.1%). The library was prepared for alpha chains; this beta chain is a stray read, so its frequency means little. V and J are TRBV27 and TRBJ1-5, with TRBD1 as a possible D gene (5 bases). V lost 6 bases and J lost 7, with 16 bases in between. The CDR3 runs 14 residues. Germline lookup yields CDR1 MNHEY and CDR2 SMNVEV (reference sequence). The CDR3 DNA reads as TGTGCCAGCAGCCAAGGTCAGGGCAGACAGCCCCAGCATTTT. Its translation: CASSQGQGRQPQHF.

A few counts support this clonotype. This beta chain is a stray sequence in a library constructed for alpha chains; its clone size is not meaningful. The chain links TRBV11-2 to TRBJ2-7; TRBD2 agrees at 16 bases. CDR1 and CDR2 from the germline V gene are SGHAT and FQNNGV. The CDR3 is 18 amino acids. V shed 5 bases, J shed 1 base, and the junction held 8 bases outside the gene matches. CDR3 in amino acids: CASSLQGLAGGPSYEQYF. The CDR3 DNA reads TGTGCCAGCAGCCTACAGGGACTAGCGGGAGGGCCGTCCTACGAGCAGTACTTC.

This clonotype is medium-sized within its sample. This beta chain was picked up by a library intended for alpha chains and is off target, so its count carries little meaning. The V and J genes are TRBV20-1 and TRBJ2-3; TRBD1 agrees at 7 bases. J lost 1 base, V lost 1 base, and 8 bases had no gene match. Germline V gene sequence: CDR1 DFQATT, CDR2 SNEGSKA (reference sequence). This CDR3 comprises 16 residues. Here the CDR3 DNA reads TGCAGTGCTAGAGGGGCGAGACAGGGAGGCACAGATACGCAGTATTTT. It codes for CSARGARQGGTDTQYF.

About this clonotype: This beta chain slipped into a library made for alpha chains as a stray read, so its size is not meaningful. The chain joins TRBV6-6 to TRBJ1-5; tentatively, D is TRBD1 (5 bases). This CDR3 region has 15 residues. Trimming removed 0 bases at V and 3 bases at J, with 9 bases between. Germline CDR1 and CDR2: MNHNY and SVGAGI (reference sequence). CDR3 DNA sequence: TGTGCCAGCAGTTACTCGACAGATTTCAATCAGCCCCAGCATTTT. This translates into CASSYSTDFNQPQHF.

There are many counts of this clonotype. The size of this beta chain means little, since it is a stray read in a library made for alpha chains. The J gene is TRBJ2-2, the V gene TRBV20-1; no reliable D call. Germline V gene data show CDR1 as DFQATT and CDR2 as SNEGSKA (reference sequence). V shed 3 bases and J shed 7 bases, with 9 bases lying between them. The CDR3 length is 12 residues. The DNA for the CDR3 is TGCAGTGCTAGGGCGGTGAACGGGGAGCTGTTTTTT. Its protein is CSARAVNGELFF.

This clonotype was picked up many times. This beta chain is off target for a library built for alpha chains, so its abundance means little. This chain links TRBV7-2 with TRBJ2-7, with unresolved D. Germline assignment: CDR1 SGHTA and CDR2 FQGNSA. This CDR3 is 17 amino acids long. V gave up 0 bases and J gave up 0 bases, with 15 bases separating them. The CDR3 DNA sequence: TGTGCCAGCAGCTTAGCGGTAATAGGGATAGACTCCTACGAGCAGTACTTC. It translates to CASSLAVIGIDSYEQYF.

Judged by abundance, this clonotype is medium-sized (0.01 to 0.1%). Within a library made for alpha chains, this beta chain is off target, and its count is uninformative. J is TRBJ2-1 and V is TRBV28; no firm D call. The germline V and J ends were trimmed by 5 bases and 10 bases, with 9 bases remaining between them. The germline CDR1 and CDR2 sequences are MDHEN and SYDVKM. This CDR3 comprises 11 residues. CDR3 sequence: CASSPSWEQFF. For the CDR3, the DNA is TGTGCCAGCAGTCCTTCCTGGGAGCAGTTCTTC.

This clonotype showed up many times. The junction differs from germline at one of its ends, possibly a read error. This beta chain is off target for a library built for alpha chains, so its abundance means little. This chain joins TRBV28 and TRBJ1-5; possible D gene TRBD1, 5 bases. Germline V gene lookup returns CDR1 MDHEN and CDR2 SYDVKM. The CDR3 consists of 17 residues. The CDR3 loop is CASSTFRPTGLDYTLDF. CDR3 nucleotides: TGTGCCAGCTCAACATTCCGACCTACAGGACTAGACTATACCCTGGATTTT.

Many counts were recorded for this clonotype. The library was designed around alpha chains, so this beta chain is a stray read whose abundance carries little weight. The chain is built from TRBV4-3 and TRBJ2-1; 9 bases line up with TRBD2. Germline V gene sequence: CDR1 LGHNA, CDR2 YSLEER. The CDR3 totals 17 residues. The ends lost 0 bases at V and 4 bases at J; junction bases unmatched: 7. CDR3 in amino acids: CASSQDQVAGGYNEQFF. CDR3 nucleotide sequence: TGCGCCAGCAGCCAAGATCAGGTGGCGGGGGGGTACAATGAGCAGTTCTTC.

In regard to this clonotype: Because the library targeted alpha chains, this beta chain is an off-target read whose size means little. CDR3 in DNA: TGTGCCAGCAGCTTAGCCCAGGGGGGCGCTAATAATTCACCCCTCCACTTT. Residues: CASSLAQGGANNSPLHF. The chain is built from TRBV7-2 and TRBJ1-6; 7 nucleotides agree with TRBD1. The ends lost 0 bases at V and 5 bases at J; junction bases unmatched: 7. This CDR3 region has 17 residues. CDR1 is SGHTA and CDR2 is FQGNSA in the germline V gene.